Shown below are 5 T cell receptor beta chains from a single sample sequenced in a study of blood T cell repertoires in COVID-19 (dated by TCRdb to 2019 to 2021). To prepare the library, the immunoSEQ multiplex PCR assay was applied. TCRdb mirrors the immuneACCESS table, restricted to in-frame sequences. Some clones are absent from its copies; in checked studies, under half trace to an unresolved V gene, and the reason for the others is unknown. For this sample the table gives 250,000 or so clones, of which over 70% were detected only once. Clones ranked in the top ten supply around 3.1% of the sample. Sequencing was carried out using PBMCs or T cells enriched from blood (not recorded which). The source of these receptors is a woman aged 40-49 years who had been exposed to COVID-19.

There are a few counts of this clone. The chain uses TRBV6-1 and TRBJ1-3; 7 nucleotides match TRBD1. The CDR3 is 17 amino acids. The V and J ends lost 3 bases and 0 bases, in that order; junction bases with no gene match: 8. Germline V gene lookup returns CDR1 MNHNS and CDR2 SASEGT. The CDR3 DNA reads as TGTGCCAGCAGTGACAGGGGGAGAAGCCACTCTGGAAACACCATATATTTT. This sequence encodes CASSDRGRSHSGNTIYF.

The genes are TRBV12-3 or TRBV12-4 and TRBJ1-5, with D possibly TRBD1 on 6 matching bases. This CDR3 region has 13 residues. V dropped 6 bases and J dropped 3 bases, with 9 bases sitting between them. CDR3 DNA sequence: TGTGCCAGCAGACGACAGGCCAATCAGCCCCAGCATTTT. Translation: CASRRQANQPQHF.

The rearrangement joins TRBV11-2 to TRBJ2-3, with D unclear. CDR3 length equals 13 residues. V lost 1 base and J lost 4, with 6 bases in between. Germline assignment: CDR1 SGHAT and CDR2 FQNNGV. Written as DNA, the CDR3 is TGTGCCAGCAGCTTAGGGCCCCCAGATACGCAGTATTTT. Its protein product is CASSLGPPDTQYF.

The rearrangement joins TRBV5-6 to TRBJ1-2; D uncertain. This CDR3 has 13 residues. CDR1 SGHDT and CDR2 YYEEEE come from the germline V gene. Trimming took 3 bases from V and 0 from J, leaving 6 bases between them. Here the CDR3 reads CASSSPANYGYTF. The CDR3 coding sequence is TGTGCCAGCAGCTCTCCAGCTAACTATGGCTACACCTTC.

Concerning this clone: The junction does not match germline at one end; this may be a read error. The chain employs TRBV5-1 and TRBJ2-6; D perhaps matches TRBD2 (7 bases). The CDR3 runs to 18 residues. Germline CDR1 is SGHRS and CDR2 is YFSETQ. The CDR3 coding sequence is TGTGCCAGCAGCTTGAGGGGGGGCACAGAATCTGGGGCCAACGTCCTGACTTTC. It translates to CASSLRGGTESGANVLTF.